The text below deals with one T cell receptor (beta chain). Its antigen is currently unknown. The data were obtained in a study of cytomegalovirus exposure and HLA in healthy donors. Regarding the study as a whole: According to the study, 160 or so TCR beta chains were cytomegalovirus-associated. Cytomegalovirus status was reportedly diagnosed by the classifier with high specificity and sensitivity.

The V gene's germline CDR1 is SGHRS and CDR2 YFSETQ. V was pared by 0 bases and J by 5 bases, with 5 bases between. The length of the CDR3 is 13 residues. Here immunoSEQ multiplex PCR was the method, and the copy in TCRdb shows in-frame clones only, minus some. In the table there are some 140,000 clones, approximately 87% of which are singletons. A roughly 120-subject validation cohort, separate from the approximately 720-subject first cohort, supplied the donors. This clonotype was obtained from a man in his late teens or twenties in good health and CMV-seronegative. The chain is built from TRBV5-1 and TRBJ1-4; D unclear. Sequences were obtained from PBMCs. CDR3 bases: TGCGCCAGCAGCTTGGACGGGAATGAAAAACTGTTTTTT. Amino acids: CASSLDGNEKLFF. Using reference TRBV5-1 and TRBJ1-4 for the parts outside the CDR3, the full variable domain is KAGVTQTPRYLIKTRGQQVTLSCSPISGHRSVSWYQQTPGQGLQFLFEYFSETQRNKGNFPGRFSGRQFSNSRSEMNVSTLELGDSALYLCASSLDGNEKLFFGSGTQLSVL.